Listed below are T cell receptor beta chains from one sample, sequenced in a study of T-cell memory formation after mild COVID-19. TCRdb reprocessed the 5' RACE reads with MiXCR, giving one entry per CDR3 protein. The repertoire consists of approximately 150,000 distinct CDR3 sequences, with under 25% occurring once and the leading ten covering about 2.1%. Sequencing was done on a sample of PBMCs or a T cell subset sorted from them (not recorded which). These receptors were obtained from an adult woman who had mild COVID-19 (a few samples of this study predate the infection). Cell type and time point are not known. CDR3s include the opening cysteine and the closing phenylalanine or tryptophan. A D gene is named only where the DNA matches it firmly. Not every row has a clone size; where given, it reads once, few, many or a size class.

d_gene: NA; v_gene: TRBV12-3/TRBV12-4; abundance: NA; j_gene: TRBJ1-2; CDR3nt: TGTGCCAGCAGCATCGCCCCCGTAACGTATGGCTACACCTTC; CDR3aa: CASSIAPVTYGYTF
d_gene: NA; v_gene: TRBV3-1; abundance: NA; j_gene: TRBJ2-7; CDR3nt: TGTGCCAGCAGCCTCCGATGGGACTTCTCCTACGAGCAGTACTTC; CDR3aa: CASSLRWDFSYEQYF
d_gene: TRBD2; v_gene: TRBV13; abundance: few; j_gene: TRBJ2-3; CDR3nt: TGTGCCAGCAGCCTGCTTGGCGGGGGAGCCACAGATACGCAGTATTTT; CDR3aa: CASSLLGGGATDTQYF
d_gene: TRBD2; v_gene: TRBV9; abundance: NA; j_gene: TRBJ2-7; CDR3nt: TGTGCCAGCAGCGTAGAGACTAGCGGGATTTACGAGCAGTACTTC; CDR3aa: CASSVETSGIYEQYF
d_gene: NA; v_gene: TRBV24-1; abundance: once; j_gene: TRBJ2-2; CDR3nt: TGTGCCACCGCTCGGACACCGACCGGGGAGCTGTTTTTT; CDR3aa: CATARTPTGELFF
d_gene: NA; v_gene: TRBV5-6; abundance: NA; j_gene: TRBJ1-3; CDR3nt: TGTGCCAGCAGCTTACCCGGGACTGGAAACACCATATATTTT; CDR3aa: CASSLPGTGNTIYF
d_gene: NA; v_gene: TRBV29-1; abundance: NA; j_gene: TRBJ1-2; CDR3nt: TGCAGCGTTGCGACAGACTATGGCTACACCTTC; CDR3aa: CSVATDYGYTF
d_gene: NA; v_gene: TRBV12-3/TRBV12-4; abundance: few; j_gene: TRBJ2-7; CDR3nt: TGTGCCAGCAGTCCCCGGGACGCTGGCGGGCAGTACTTC; CDR3aa: CASSPRDAGGQYF
d_gene: NA; v_gene: TRBV7-7; abundance: NA; j_gene: TRBJ1-1; CDR3nt: TGTGCTAGCAGCTTATCGTTGAACACTGAAGCTTTCTTT; CDR3aa: CASSLSLNTEAFF
d_gene: NA; v_gene: TRBV12-3/TRBV12-4; abundance: NA; j_gene: TRBJ2-5; CDR3nt: TGTGCCAGCAGGGGACTGAGCCGAGAGACCCAGTACTTC; CDR3aa: CASRGLSRETQYF
d_gene: NA; v_gene: TRBV24-1; abundance: NA; j_gene: TRBJ2-3; CDR3nt: TGTGCCACCAACGCAGGGACCTTCACAGATACGCAGTATTTT; CDR3aa: CATNAGTFTDTQYF
d_gene: NA; v_gene: TRBV12-3/TRBV12-4; abundance: many; j_gene: TRBJ2-6; CDR3nt: TGTGCCAGCAGTTTAGGCGGTGCCGGGGCCAACGTCCTGACTTTC; CDR3aa: CASSLGGAGANVLTF
d_gene: NA; v_gene: TRBV28; abundance: NA; j_gene: TRBJ1-1; CDR3nt: TGTGCCAGCAGTTCCGGGGGGACGCCTGAAGCTTTCTTT; CDR3aa: CASSSGGTPEAFF
d_gene: NA; v_gene: TRBV20-1; abundance: once; j_gene: TRBJ1-6; CDR3nt: TGCAGTGGGCAGGGTTTTGGGGTTTCACCCCTCCACTTT; CDR3aa: CSGQGFGVSPLHF
d_gene: TRBD1; v_gene: TRBV5-1; abundance: NA; j_gene: TRBJ1-2; CDR3nt: TGCGCCAGCAGCCCGGGACAGGGGACCGGCTACACCTTC; CDR3aa: CASSPGQGTGYTF
d_gene: NA; v_gene: TRBV7-2; abundance: many; j_gene: TRBJ2-1; CDR3nt: TGTGCCAGCAGCTTCGCTAAAAGCTCCTACAATGAGCAGTTCTTC; CDR3aa: CASSFAKSSYNEQFF
d_gene: NA; v_gene: TRBV7-2; abundance: NA; j_gene: TRBJ1-1; CDR3nt: TGTGCCAGCAGCTTATGGGGGAAGGGAACTGAAGCTTTCTTT; CDR3aa: CASSLWGKGTEAFF
d_gene: NA; v_gene: TRBV6-2/TRBV6-3; abundance: NA; j_gene: TRBJ2-1; CDR3nt: TGTGCCAGCAGTACAGGGTTAGGTCAGTTCTTC; CDR3aa: CASSTGLGQFF
d_gene: TRBD1; v_gene: TRBV6-2/TRBV6-3; abundance: few; j_gene: TRBJ1-1; CDR3nt: TGTGCCAGCAGTTCAGCTGACAGGGGGCGGACTGAAGCTTTCTTT; CDR3aa: CASSSADRGRTEAFF
d_gene: NA; v_gene: TRBV7-2; abundance: few; j_gene: TRBJ2-3; CDR3nt: TGTGCCAGCAGCTTAATTGGAAGGGCCGGTACAGATACGCAGTATTTT; CDR3aa: CASSLIGRAGTDTQYF
d_gene: NA; v_gene: TRBV29-1; abundance: few; j_gene: TRBJ1-4; CDR3nt: TGCAGCGTTGAAGTTTGGGCAGCCCAAAAACTGTTTTTT; CDR3aa: CSVEVWAAQKLFF
d_gene: TRBD2; v_gene: TRBV12-3/TRBV12-4; abundance: NA; j_gene: TRBJ2-1; CDR3nt: TGTGCCAGCAGTTCTAGCGGGAGGCCCAAGGGGCAGTTCTTC; CDR3aa: CASSSSGRPKGQFF